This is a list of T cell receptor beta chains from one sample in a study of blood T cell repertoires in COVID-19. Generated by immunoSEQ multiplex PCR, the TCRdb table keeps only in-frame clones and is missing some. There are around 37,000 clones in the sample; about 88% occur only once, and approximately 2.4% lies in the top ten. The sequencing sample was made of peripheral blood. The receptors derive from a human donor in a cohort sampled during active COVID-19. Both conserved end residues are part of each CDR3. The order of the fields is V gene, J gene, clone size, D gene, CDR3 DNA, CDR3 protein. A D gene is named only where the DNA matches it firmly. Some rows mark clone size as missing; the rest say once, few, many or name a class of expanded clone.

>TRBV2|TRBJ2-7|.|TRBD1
TGTGCCAGCAACCCCGACAGGGCAGCCGAGCAGTACTTC
CASNPDRAAEQYF
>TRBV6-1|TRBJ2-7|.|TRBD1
TGTGCCAGCAGTGAAGCGAGGACAGGCAACTACGAGCAGTACTTC
CASSEARTGNYEQYF
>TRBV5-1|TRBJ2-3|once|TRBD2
TGCGCCAGCAGCCTAGCGGGGGGCCCAGATACGCAGTATTTT
CASSLAGGPDTQYF
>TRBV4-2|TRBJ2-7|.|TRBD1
TGTGCCAGCAGCCACCCCGGGACAGGAAAATCCTACGAGCAGTACTTC
CASSHPGTGKSYEQYF
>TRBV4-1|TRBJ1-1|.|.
TGCGCCAGCAGCCAAGGACTAGTGAGCACTGAAGCTTTCTTT
CASSQGLVSTEAFF
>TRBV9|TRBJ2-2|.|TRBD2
TGTGCCAGCAACCCAAGGCGGGGGGAACACCGGGGAGCTGTTTTT
CASNPRRGEHRGAVF
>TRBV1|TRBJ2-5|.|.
TGCACCAGCAGCCAAGGAACTAGCGATCAAGAGACCCAGTACTTC
CTSSQGTSDQETQYF
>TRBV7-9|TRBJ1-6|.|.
TGTGCCAGCAGCCCTGCAGGGACTAAAAATTCACCCCTCCACTTT
CASSPAGTKNSPLHF
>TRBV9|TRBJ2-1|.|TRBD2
TGTGCCAGCAGCGTAGCGGGGGGGTTGAATGAGCAGTTCTTC
CASSVAGGLNEQFF
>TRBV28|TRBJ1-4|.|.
TGTGCCAGCAGTTTACCGGGAGAAAAACTGTTTTTT
CASSLPGEKLFF
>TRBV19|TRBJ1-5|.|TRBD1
TGTGCCAGTAGTGCACAGGGGGCGTTAGTTCAGCCCCAGCATTTT
CASSAQGALVQPQHF
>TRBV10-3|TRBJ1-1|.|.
TGTGCCATCAGGAGGGGCCGGGGGACTGAAGCTTTCTTT
CAIRRGRGTEAFF
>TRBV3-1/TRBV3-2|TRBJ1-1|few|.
TGTGCCAGCAGCCTAGGGACTTCAAACACTGAAGCTTTCTTT
CASSLGTSNTEAFF
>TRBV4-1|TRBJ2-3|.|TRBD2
TGCGCCAGCAGCCAATACCTACTAGCGGGCTCCACAGATACGCAGTATTTT
CASSQYLLAGSTDTQYF
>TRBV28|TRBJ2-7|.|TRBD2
TGTGCCAGCAGTATCACGGGGGGGCAGTACTTC
CASSITGGQYF
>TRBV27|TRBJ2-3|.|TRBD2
TGTGCCAGCAGTTTAAAACCCCCGGGGGGGAGAACCAGCACAGATACGCAGTATTTT
CASSLKPPGGRTSTDTQYF
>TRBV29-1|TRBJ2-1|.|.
TGCAGCGCCGCCAACCCGACAGGGAGGAATGAGCAGTTCTTC
CSAANPTGRNEQFF
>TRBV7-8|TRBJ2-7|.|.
TGTGCCAGCAGCTTAGAGTCGGCCAGGGAGTACTTC
CASSLESAREYF